This paragraph covers one T cell receptor (beta chain) sequence. Antigen specificity is unknown. The sample is drawn from a study of cytomegalovirus exposure and HLA in healthy donors. Points from the study as a whole: A later analysis reported that several of the most significant clusters appeared to be linked to common viral pathogens, among them Epstein-Barr virus. Judged likely to be a sequencing artifact was a cluster of highly shared sequence variants.

Germline V gene lookup returns CDR1 SGHRS and CDR2 YFSETQ. J gave up 2 bases and V 4 bases, and 9 bases lay outside the gene matches. The CDR3 has 16 amino acids. PCR was performed using 60 Vbeta and 13 Jbeta primers. Per the authors' pipeline: A later analysis counted 65 million to 80 million unique TCR beta chains, some 10 million shared. Profiled with immunoSEQ multiplex PCR; TCRdb holds only in-frame clones, not every one. V and J calls and clone size come straight from that table; D and trimming were deduced from the DNA. The profile shows about 60,000 clones, about 70% of them singletons. The sequence came from a woman aged 55-70 years in good health and CMV-seropositive. Sequenced sample: PBMCs. The rearrangement uses TRBV5-1 and TRBJ1-2; TRBD1 matches at 9 bases. The CDR3 DNA reads as TGCGCCAGCAGCCCGGGACAGGGAACTTCCAACTATGGCTACACCTTC. Amino acid sequence: CASSPGQGTSNYGYTF. Complete variable domain (other parts from reference TRBV5-1 and TRBJ1-2): KAGVTQTPRYLIKTRGQQVTLSCSPISGHRSVSWYQQTPGQGLQFLFEYFSETQRNKGNFPGRFSGRQFSNSRSEMNVSTLELGDSALYLCASSPGQGTSNYGYTFGSGTRLTVV.